This T cell receptor (beta chain) was sequenced during a study of T cell repertoires in cytomegalovirus infection (dated by TCRdb to between 2018 and 2020). Study-wide context: Peptide stimulations targeted recently identified HLA-C-restricted CMV epitopes, whose presentation resists viral immunomodulation, together with well-studied HLA-B-restricted epitopes. Because public TCR beta signatures pointed to carriage of CMV infection together with the matching HLA type, the HLA type of each donor mattered for the analysis. Here is what the overall study found, with its caveats: The ex vivo response was dominated by HLA-C-restricted CMV-specific TCR beta clonotypes, which also provided the single most frequent clonotype in two of eight donors. Carriers of CMV infection plus the relevant HLA type were discriminated by the cumulative frequency of public TCR beta family members in the study cohort and in an independent roughly 340-donor cohort.

This clonotype has a handful of counts. Its binding antigen is unknown. No much larger clone is present one base from it, and per-base qualities are unavailable. The treatment or condition label here, explained by the study, means: in vitro stimulation with specific CMV peptide epitopes to enrich CMV-specific T cells. The sequencing machine was an Illumina HiSeq 1500. Using fastp at Q25 and MiXCR, TCRdb reprocessed the public reads and kept productive beta chains. Entries are consolidated by CDR3 protein sequence, retaining the most common genes and DNA. The sample table shows 62,000 or so distinct CDR3 sequences, and about 19% are seen once. Together, the top ten hold over 65% of the sample. The cysteine opens and the phenylalanine closes a CDR3 of 15 amino acids. Just CDR3 DNA is preserved here, 45 bases in frame from base 1. CDR1 and CDR2 were assigned from the germline V gene as SGDLS and YYNGEE. V has 4 bases trimmed and J has 1 base trimmed; junction bases matching no gene number 7.

The sample here was CD8+ T cells from cultured PBMCs, taken from culture after CMV antigen stimulation. This receptor chain uses TRBV9 and TRBJ2-5; 7 junctional bases match TRBD2. The clonotype comes from a human donor in good health (CMV status not recorded). Some clones in this sample may be carry-over from other donors' samples. The bases read TGTGCCAGCAGCCCCTCCGGGACTATCCAAGAGACCCAGTACTTC. Its product reads: CASSPSGTIQETQYF.